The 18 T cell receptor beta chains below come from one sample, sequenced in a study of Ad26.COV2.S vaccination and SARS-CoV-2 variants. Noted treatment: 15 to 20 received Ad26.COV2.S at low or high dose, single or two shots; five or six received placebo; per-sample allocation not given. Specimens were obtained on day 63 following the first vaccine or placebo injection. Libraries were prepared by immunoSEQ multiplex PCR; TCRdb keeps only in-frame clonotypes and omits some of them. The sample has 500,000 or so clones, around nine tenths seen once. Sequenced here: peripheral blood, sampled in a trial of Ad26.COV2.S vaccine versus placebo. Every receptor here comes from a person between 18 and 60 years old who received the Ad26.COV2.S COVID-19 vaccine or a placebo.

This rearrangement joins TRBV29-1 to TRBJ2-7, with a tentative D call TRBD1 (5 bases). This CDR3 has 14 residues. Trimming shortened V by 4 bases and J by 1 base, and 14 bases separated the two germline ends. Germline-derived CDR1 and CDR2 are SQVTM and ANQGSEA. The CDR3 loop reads CSVGGGKGSYEQYF. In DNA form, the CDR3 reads TGCAGCGTTGGTGGCGGCAAGGGGTCCTACGAGCAGTACTTC.

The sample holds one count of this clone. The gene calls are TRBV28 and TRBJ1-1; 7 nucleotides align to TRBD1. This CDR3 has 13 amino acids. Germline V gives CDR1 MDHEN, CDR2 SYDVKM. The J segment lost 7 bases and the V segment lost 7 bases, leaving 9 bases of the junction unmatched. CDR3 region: CASTRGRESEAFF. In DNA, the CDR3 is TGTGCCAGCACTAGGGGGCGAGAGAGTGAAGCTTTCTTT.

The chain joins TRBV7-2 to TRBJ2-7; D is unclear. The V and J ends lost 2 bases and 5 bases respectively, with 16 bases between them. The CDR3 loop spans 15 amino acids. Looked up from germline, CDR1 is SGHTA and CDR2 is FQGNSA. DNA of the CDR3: TGTGCCAGCAGCTTATCCATTCGGCTGGGGAACGAGCAGTACTTC. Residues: CASSLSIRLGNEQYF.

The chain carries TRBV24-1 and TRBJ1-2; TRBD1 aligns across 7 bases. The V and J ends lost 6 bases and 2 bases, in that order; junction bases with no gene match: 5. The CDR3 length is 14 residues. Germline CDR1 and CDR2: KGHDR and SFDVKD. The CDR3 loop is CATSTLDRNYGYTF. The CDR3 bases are TGTGCCACCAGTACTTTGGACAGGAACTATGGCTACACCTTC.

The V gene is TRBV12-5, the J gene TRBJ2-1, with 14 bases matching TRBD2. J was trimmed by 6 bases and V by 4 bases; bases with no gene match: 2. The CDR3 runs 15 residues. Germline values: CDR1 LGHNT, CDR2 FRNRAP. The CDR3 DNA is TGTGCTAGTGGTTCTGGACTAGCGGGAGGCAATGAGCAGTTCTTC. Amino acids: CASGSGLAGGNEQFF. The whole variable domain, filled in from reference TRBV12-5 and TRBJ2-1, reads DARVTQTPRHKVTEMGQEVTMRCQPILGHNTVFWYRQTMMQGLELLAYFRNRAPLDDSGMPKDRFSAEMPDATLATLKIQPSEPRDSAVYFCASGSGLAGGNEQFFGPGTRLTVL.

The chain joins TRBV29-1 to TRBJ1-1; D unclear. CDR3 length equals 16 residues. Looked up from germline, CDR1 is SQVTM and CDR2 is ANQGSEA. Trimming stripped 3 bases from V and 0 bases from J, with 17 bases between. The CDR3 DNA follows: TGCAGCGTTGATCTTGGTAAGGCAGCTATGAACACTGAAGCTTTCTTT. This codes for CSVDLGKAAMNTEAFF.

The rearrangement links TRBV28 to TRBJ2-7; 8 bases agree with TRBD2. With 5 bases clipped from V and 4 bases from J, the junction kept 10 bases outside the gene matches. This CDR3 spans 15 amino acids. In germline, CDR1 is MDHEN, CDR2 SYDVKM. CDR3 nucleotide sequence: TGTGCCAGCAGTCCCCGGACTAGCTGGGGGTACGAGCAGTACTTC. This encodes CASSPRTSWGYEQYF.

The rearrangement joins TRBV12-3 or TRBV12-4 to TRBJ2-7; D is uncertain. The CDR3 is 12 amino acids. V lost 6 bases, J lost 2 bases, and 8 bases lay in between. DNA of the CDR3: TGTGCCAGCAGCCCGTCGACCTACGAGCAGTACTTC. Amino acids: CASSPSTYEQYF.

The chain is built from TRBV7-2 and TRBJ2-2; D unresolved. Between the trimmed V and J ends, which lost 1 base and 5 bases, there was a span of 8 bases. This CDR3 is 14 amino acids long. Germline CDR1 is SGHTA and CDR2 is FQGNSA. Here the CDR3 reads CASSLVALTGELFF. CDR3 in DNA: TGTGCCAGCAGCTTAGTGGCTTTAACCGGGGAGCTGTTTTTT.

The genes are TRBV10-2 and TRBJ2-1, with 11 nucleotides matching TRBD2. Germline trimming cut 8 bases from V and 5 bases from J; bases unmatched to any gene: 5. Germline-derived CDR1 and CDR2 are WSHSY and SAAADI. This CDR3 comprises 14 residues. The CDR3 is CASGLAGGNNEQFF. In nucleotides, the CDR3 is TGCGCCAGCGGCCTAGCGGGAGGTAACAATGAGCAGTTCTTC.

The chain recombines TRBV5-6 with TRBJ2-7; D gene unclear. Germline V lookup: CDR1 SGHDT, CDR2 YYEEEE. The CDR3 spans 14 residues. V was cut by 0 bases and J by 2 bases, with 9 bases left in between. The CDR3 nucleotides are TGTGCCAGCAGCTTGGGGCAGGTGGCCTACGAGCAGTACTTC. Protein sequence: CASSLGQVAYEQYF.

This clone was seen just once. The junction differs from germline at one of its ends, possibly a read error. CDR3 DNA sequence: TGTGCCAGTAGTCTAGATCTAGCGGGAGCCGCCTACAATGAGCAGTTCTTC. Amino acid sequence: CASSLDLAGAAYNEQFF. The gene calls are TRBV19 and TRBJ2-1; 10 nucleotides line up with TRBD2. The CDR3 loop spans 17 amino acids. The V gene's germline CDR1 is LNHDA and CDR2 SQIVND (reference sequence).

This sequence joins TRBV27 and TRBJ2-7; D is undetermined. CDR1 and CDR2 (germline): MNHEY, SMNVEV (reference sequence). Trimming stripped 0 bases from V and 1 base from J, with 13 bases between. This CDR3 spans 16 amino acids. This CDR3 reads CASSLSRDTTSYEQYF. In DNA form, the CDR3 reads TGTGCCAGCAGTTTATCGAGAGACACCACTTCCTACGAGCAGTACTTC.

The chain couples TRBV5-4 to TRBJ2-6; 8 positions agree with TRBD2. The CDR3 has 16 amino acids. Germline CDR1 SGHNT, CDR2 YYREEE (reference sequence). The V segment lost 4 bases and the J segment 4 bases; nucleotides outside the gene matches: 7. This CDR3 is CASSPTGGSGANVLTF. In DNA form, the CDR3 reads TGTGCCAGCAGCCCAACGGGAGGGTCCGGGGCCAACGTCCTGACTTTC.

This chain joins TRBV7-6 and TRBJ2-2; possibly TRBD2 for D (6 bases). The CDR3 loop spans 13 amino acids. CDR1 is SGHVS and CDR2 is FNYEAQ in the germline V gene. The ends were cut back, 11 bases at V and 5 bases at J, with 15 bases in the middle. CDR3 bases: TGTGCCGGGGGGAGGCCGGGGACCGGGGAGCTGTTTTTT. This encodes CAGGRPGTGELFF.

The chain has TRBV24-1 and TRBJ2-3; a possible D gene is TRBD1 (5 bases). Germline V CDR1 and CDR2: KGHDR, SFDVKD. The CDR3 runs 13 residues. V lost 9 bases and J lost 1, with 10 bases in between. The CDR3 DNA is TGTGCCACCGGGCAGGGTGGCACAGATACGCAGTATTTT. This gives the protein CATGQGGTDTQYF.

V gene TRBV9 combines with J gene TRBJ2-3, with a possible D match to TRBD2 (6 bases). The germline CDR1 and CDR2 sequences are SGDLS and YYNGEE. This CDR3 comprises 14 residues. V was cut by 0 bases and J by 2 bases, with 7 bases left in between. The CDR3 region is CASSVGGITDTQYF. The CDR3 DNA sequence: TGTGCCAGCAGCGTAGGCGGGATCACAGATACGCAGTATTTT.

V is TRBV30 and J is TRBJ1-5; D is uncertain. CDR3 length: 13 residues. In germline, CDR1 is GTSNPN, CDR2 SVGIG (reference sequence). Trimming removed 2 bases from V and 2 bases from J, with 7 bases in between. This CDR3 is CAWSPRGNQPQHF. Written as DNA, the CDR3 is TGTGCCTGGAGTCCTAGGGGCAATCAGCCCCAGCATTTT.